The 7 T cell receptor beta chains below were found in one sample sequenced in a study of T cell responses to AZD1222 COVID-19 vaccine. Sequenced by immunoSEQ multiplex PCR; TCRdb stores in-frame clones only, minus some. The sample lists 100,000 to 120,000 clones, about 85% occurring once. The sequenced sample was peripheral blood, obtained on day 0 of AZD1222 vaccination. All receptors derive from an adult in good health.

The chain joins TRBV28 to TRBJ1-3, with D perhaps TRBD1 (5 bases). V lost 5 bases to trimming and J lost 2 bases, with 10 bases between them. The CDR3 is 14 residues long. CDR1 and CDR2 (germline): MDHEN, SYDVKM. CDR3 DNA: TGTGCCAGCAGTCGCGGGGGAACTGGAAACACCATATATTTT. Translation: CASSRGGTGNTIYF.

The chain couples TRBV4-1 to TRBJ1-5; the match to TRBD1 covers 11 bases. This CDR3 has 16 amino acids. The V gene's germline CDR1 is MGHRA and CDR2 YSYEKL. Unmatched junction bases numbered 4, after V lost 4 bases and J lost 2 bases. This chain's CDR3 is CASSRGQGEGNQPQHF. CDR3 sequence (DNA): TGCGCCAGCAGCCGGGGACAGGGGGAAGGCAATCAGCCCCAGCATTTT.

The rearrangement links TRBV6-1 to TRBJ2-1; D is ambiguous. Germline CDR1 reads MNHNS; CDR2 reads SASEGT. The CDR3 consists of 13 residues. V was clipped by 5 bases and J by 0 bases, with 5 bases between them. The CDR3 DNA is TGTGCCAGCAGTTATAGCTCCTACAATGAGCAGTTCTTC. Protein: CASSYSSYNEQFF.

The chain combines TRBV2 with TRBJ2-3; D is ambiguous. The germline V gene encodes CDR1 SNHLY and CDR2 FYNNEI. The CDR3 loop spans 16 amino acids. The ends were cut back, 1 base at V and 9 bases at J, with 20 bases in the middle. In nucleotides, the CDR3 is TGTGCCAGCAGTGAAGTGGCAGGCGAAATACAGATAACGCAGTATTTT. Its protein product is CASSEVAGEIQITQYF.

This sequence joins TRBV7-9 and TRBJ2-7, with D possibly matching TRBD1 (5 bases). The germline V and J ends were trimmed by 5 bases and 6 bases, with 11 bases remaining between them. The CDR3 covers 12 residues. Germline V gene sequence: CDR1 SEHNR, CDR2 FQNEAQ (reference sequence). CDR3 DNA sequence: TGTGCCAGCAGCCGCGACAGAGGCGAGCAGTACTTC. Protein: CASSRDRGEQYF.

The V and J genes are TRBV11-1 and TRBJ1-2; D gene uncertain. The CDR3 length is 15 residues. From germline, CDR1 is SGHAT and CDR2 FQDESV (reference sequence). The ends were cut back, 4 bases at V and 2 bases at J, with 14 bases in the middle. The DNA for the CDR3 is TGTGCCAGCAGCTCCCGTCGGCACGGCAACTATGGCTACACCTTC. This codes for CASSSRRHGNYGYTF.

This clone was observed a few times. The chain uses TRBV28 and TRBJ1-2; D may be TRBD1 (5 bases). Trimming left V 4 bases short and J 3 bases short, with 12 bases between. Looked up from germline, CDR1 is MDHEN and CDR2 is SYDVKM. This CDR3 is 14 amino acids long. The CDR3 region has the DNA TGTGCCAGCAGTTCCCCCCCCAGGGACTATGGCTACACCTTC. This gives the protein CASSSPPRDYGYTF.